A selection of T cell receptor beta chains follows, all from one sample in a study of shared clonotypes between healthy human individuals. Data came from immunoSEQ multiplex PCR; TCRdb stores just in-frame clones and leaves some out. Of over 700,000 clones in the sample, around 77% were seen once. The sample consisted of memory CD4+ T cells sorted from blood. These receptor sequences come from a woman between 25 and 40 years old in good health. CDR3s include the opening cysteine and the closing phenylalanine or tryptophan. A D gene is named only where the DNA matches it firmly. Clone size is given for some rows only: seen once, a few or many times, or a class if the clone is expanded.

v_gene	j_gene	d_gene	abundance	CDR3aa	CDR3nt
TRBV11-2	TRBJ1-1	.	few	CASSLDVGTFF	TGTGCCAGCAGCTTAGATGTAGGGACTTTCTTT
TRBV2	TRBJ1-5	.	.	CASSKDRMGQPQHF	TGTGCCAGCAGTAAAGACAGGATGGGTCAGCCCCAGCATTTT
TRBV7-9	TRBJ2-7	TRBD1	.	CASSLSTGGHEQYF	TGTGCCAGCAGCTTGAGTACAGGGGGCCATGAGCAGTACTTC
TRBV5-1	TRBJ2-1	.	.	CASSLSSGSYNEQFF	TGCGCCAGCAGCTTGAGTTCTGGCTCCTACAATGAGCAGTTCTTC
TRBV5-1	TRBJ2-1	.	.	CASSPDSDLYNEQFF	TGCGCCAGCAGCCCAGACAGTGATCTGTACAATGAGCAGTTCTTC
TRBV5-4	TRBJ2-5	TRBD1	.	CASSLRSGTGETQYF	TGTGCCAGCAGCTTGAGGTCCGGGACAGGGGAGACCCAGTACTTC
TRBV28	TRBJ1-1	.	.	CASIPAPPTGTEAFF	TGTGCCAGCATCCCAGCCCCCCCCACGGGGACTGAAGCTTTCTTT
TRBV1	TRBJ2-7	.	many	CTSSQQIRASSYEQYF	TGCACCAGCAGCCAGCAAATCAGGGCTAGCTCCTACGAGCAGTACTTC
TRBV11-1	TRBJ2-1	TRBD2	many	CASSLDTASGLPQRNEQFF	TGTGCCAGCAGCTTAGATACGGCTAGCGGGCTTCCCCAACGCAATGAGCAGTTCTTC
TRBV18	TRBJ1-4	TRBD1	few	CASSPLGQEDEKLFF	TGTGCCAGCTCACCACTCGGACAGGAGGATGAAAAACTGTTTTTT
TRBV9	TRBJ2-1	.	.	CASSVGVVTDNEQFF	TGTGCCAGCAGCGTAGGAGTGGTCACCGACAATGAGCAGTTCTTC
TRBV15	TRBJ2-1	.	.	CATEDQSSYNEQFF	TGTGCCACCGAAGACCAGAGCTCCTACAATGAGCAGTTCTTC
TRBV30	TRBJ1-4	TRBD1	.	CAWSTGGEEKLFF	TGTGCCTGGAGTACAGGGGGCGAGGAAAAACTGTTTTTT
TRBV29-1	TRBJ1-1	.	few	CSVSLDGLTEAFF	TGCAGCGTTAGCCTAGACGGCCTCACTGAAGCTTTCTTT
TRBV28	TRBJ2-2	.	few	CASSSPARGHTGELFF	TGTGCCAGCAGCTCCCCCGCCAGGGGACACACCGGGGAGCTGTTTTTT
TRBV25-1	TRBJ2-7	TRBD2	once	CASDGGNEQYF	TGTGCCAGCGACGGGGGGAACGAGCAGTACTTC
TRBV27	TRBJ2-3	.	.	CASSLSLASDTQYF	TGTGCCAGCAGTTTATCGCTGGCCTCAGATACGCAGTATTTT
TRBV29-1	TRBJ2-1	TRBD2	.	CSSSGSSYNEQFF	TGCAGCAGTAGCGGGAGTTCCTACAATGAGCAGTTCTTC
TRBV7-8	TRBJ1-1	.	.	CASSPREGSTEAFF	TGTGCCAGCAGCCCCCGGGAGGGGAGCACTGAAGCTTTCTTT
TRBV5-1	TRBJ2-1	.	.	CASSPERQSSYNEQFF	TGCGCCAGCAGCCCTGAACGACAGAGCTCCTACAATGAGCAGTTCTTC
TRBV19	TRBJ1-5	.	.	CASSLLWSGTKGDQPQHF	TGTGCCAGTAGCCTACTTTGGTCCGGGACAAAGGGTGATCAGCCCCAGCATTTT
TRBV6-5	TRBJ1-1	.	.	CASRDSLGTEAFF	TGTGCCAGCAGGGACAGTTTGGGGACTGAAGCTTTCTTT
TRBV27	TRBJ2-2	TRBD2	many	CASRGLAISGELFF	TGTGCCAGCAGAGGACTAGCGATTTCCGGGGAGCTGTTTTTT
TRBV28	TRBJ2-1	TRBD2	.	CASSLQSYGLAGNEQFF	TGTGCCAGCAGTTTGCAATCATACGGACTAGCCGGCAATGAGCAGTTCTTC
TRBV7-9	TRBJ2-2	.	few	CASSFTSVAGELFF	TGTGCCAGCAGCTTTACTTCCGTCGCCGGGGAGCTGTTTTTT
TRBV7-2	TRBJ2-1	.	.	CASTPVLEVSYNEQFF	TGTGCCAGCACCCCGGTACTGGAGGTATCCTACAATGAGCAGTTCTTC
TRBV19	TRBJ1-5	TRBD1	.	CASSGPTWTGKQPQHF	TGTGCCAGTAGTGGGCCGACATGGACAGGGAAACAGCCCCAGCATTTT
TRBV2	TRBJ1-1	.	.	CASGKEAANTEAFF	TGTGCCAGCGGGAAGGAGGCAGCAAACACTGAAGCTTTCTTT
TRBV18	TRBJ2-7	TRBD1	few	CASSPSGTGNSYEQYF	TGTGCCAGCTCACCCTCCGGGACAGGGAACTCCTACGAGCAGTACTTC
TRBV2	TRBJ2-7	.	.	CASSSDRDEQYF	TGTGCCAGCAGTAGCGACAGAGACGAGCAGTACTTC
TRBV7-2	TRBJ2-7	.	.	CASSLYPYEQYF	TGTGCCAGCAGCTTGTATCCCTACGAGCAGTACTTC
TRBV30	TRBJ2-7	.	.	CACPTGSTPYEQYF	TGTGCCTGCCCTACAGGGAGTACGCCCTACGAGCAGTACTTC
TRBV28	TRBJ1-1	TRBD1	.	CASSPATGGVTEAFF	TGTGCCAGCAGTCCGGCGACAGGGGGGGTTACTGAAGCTTTCTTT
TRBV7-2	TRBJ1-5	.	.	CASSLEGGNQPQHF	TGTGCCAGCAGTCTCGAGGGTGGCAATCAGCCCCAGCATTTT
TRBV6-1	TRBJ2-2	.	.	CASRRDGHTGELFF	TGTGCCAGCAGACGGGACGGACACACCGGGGAGCTGTTTTTT
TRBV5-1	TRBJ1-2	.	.	CASSTSGVSYGYTF	TGCGCCAGCAGCACCTCAGGGGTTTCATATGGCTACACCTTC
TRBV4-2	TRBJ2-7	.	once	CASSRFSNEQYF	TGTGCCAGCAGCCGTTTTTCCAACGAGCAGTACTTC
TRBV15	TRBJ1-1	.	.	CATSRDLGGETFF	TGTGCCACCAGCAGAGATTTGGGGGGCGAAACTTTCTTT
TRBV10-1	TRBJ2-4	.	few	CASSSSEDLGNIQYF	TGCGCCAGCAGCTCCTCGGAGGACCTTGGGAACATTCAGTACTTC
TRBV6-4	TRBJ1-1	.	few	CASSRTENTEAFF	TGTGCCAGCAGCAGGACAGAGAACACTGAAGCTTTCTTT
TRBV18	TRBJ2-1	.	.	CASSPRAVRGINEQFF	TGTGCCAGCTCACCACGAGCTGTAAGGGGGATCAATGAGCAGTTCTTC
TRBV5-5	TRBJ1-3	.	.	CASSKTVGDSGNTIYF	TGTGCCAGCAGCAAAACCGTGGGCGATTCTGGAAACACCATATATTTT
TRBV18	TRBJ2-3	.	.	CASSLVASTDTQYF	TGTGCCAGCTCACTCGTAGCTAGCACAGATACGCAGTATTTT
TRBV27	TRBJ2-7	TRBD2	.	CASSKGLVEEQYF	TGTGCCAGCAGTAAGGGACTAGTTGAGGAGCAGTACTTC
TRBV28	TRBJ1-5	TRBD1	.	CASSDGTGGYSNQPQHF	TGTGCCAGCAGTGATGGGACAGGGGGTTATAGCAATCAGCCCCAGCATTTT
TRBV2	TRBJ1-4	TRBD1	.	CASSFTGGTNEKLFF	TGTGCCAGCAGTTTCACAGGGGGTACTAATGAAAAACTGTTTTTT
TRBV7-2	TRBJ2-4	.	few	CASGFFNIQYF	TGTGCCAGCGGTTTTTTTAACATTCAGTACTTC
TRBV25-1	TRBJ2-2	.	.	CATSWVAGELFF	TGTGCCACCTCATGGGTGGCGGGGGAGCTGTTTTTT
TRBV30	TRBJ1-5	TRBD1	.	CAWSGQVGGQPQHF	TGTGCCTGGTCGGGACAGGTAGGAGGGCAGCCCCAGCATTTT
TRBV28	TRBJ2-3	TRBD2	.	CASSLAGVTDTQYF	TGTGCCAGCAGTTTAGCGGGAGTGACAGATACGCAGTATTTT
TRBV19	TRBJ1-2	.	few	CASSRVATPYGYTF	TGTGCCAGTAGCAGGGTGGCTACACCCTATGGCTACACCTTC
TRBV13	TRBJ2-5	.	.	CASSRQETQYF	TGTGCCAGCAGCCGACAAGAGACCCAGTACTTC
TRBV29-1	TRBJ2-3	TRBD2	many	CSAIGTSGRRDTQYF	TGCAGCGCTATCGGGACTAGCGGGAGAAGGGATACGCAGTATTTT
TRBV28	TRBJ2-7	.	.	CASSLLISPGESYEQYF	TGTGCCAGCAGTTTATTAATCTCTCCAGGGGAGTCCTACGAGCAGTACTTC
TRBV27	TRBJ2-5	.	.	CASSPGRGTQYF	TGTGCCAGCAGCCCCGGTAGGGGGACCCAGTACTTC
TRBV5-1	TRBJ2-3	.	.	CATGGGGITDTQYF	TGCGCCACCGGAGGTGGGGGGATCACAGATACGCAGTATTTT
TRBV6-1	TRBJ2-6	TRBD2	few	CASTSASGANVLTF	TGTGCTTCGACTAGCGCCTCTGGGGCCAACGTCCTGACTTTC
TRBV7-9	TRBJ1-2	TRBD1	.	CASSPSPDRAFNYGYTF	TGTGCCAGCAGTCCCTCCCCAGACAGGGCTTTCAACTATGGCTACACCTTC
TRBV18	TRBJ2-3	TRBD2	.	CASNNLAGSRDTQYF	TGTGCCAGCAACAATCTAGCGGGAAGCAGGGATACGCAGTATTTT
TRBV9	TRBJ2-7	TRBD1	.	CASSFGTGNTYEQYF	TGTGCCAGCAGCTTTGGGACAGGGAATACCTACGAGCAGTACTTC